Shown below are 28 T cell receptor beta chains from a single sample sequenced in a study of T cells expressing NK-cell markers. Reanalyzing the 5' RACE reads, TCRdb keeps one entry per CDR3 protein, without DNA. This sample's table has 450,000 to 600,000 distinct CDR3 sequences. The sequencing input was blood T cells: a sorted CD56 or NKG2C T cell subset, CD4+ or CD8+ T cells, or bulk PBMC T cells (not recorded which). The receptors shown here come from a man younger than 30 in good health.

The chain carries TRBV2 and TRBJ2-7. This CDR3 has 13 amino acids. Germline V gene sequence: CDR1 SNHLY, CDR2 FYNNEI. The chain's CDR3 is CASNRGPFYEQYF.

The chain combines TRBV15 with TRBJ2-3; TCRdb indicates TRBD1, and absent DNA this call remains unverified. The CDR3 covers 15 residues. The germline gives CDR1 LNHNV, CDR2 YYDKDF (reference sequence). The CDR3 spells CATSRDIGAPGTQYF.

The V and J genes are TRBV10-3 and TRBJ1-4; TCRdb proposes TRBD1, but this gene call is untestable without DNA. This CDR3 is 15 amino acids long. Germline CDR1 ENHRY, CDR2 SYGVKD. CDR3 region: CAISETGGENEKLFF.

This rearrangement joins TRBV7-9 to TRBJ2-1; checking the TCRdb D call of TRBD1 is not possible without DNA. This CDR3 region has 16 residues. Germline V gene sequence: CDR1 SEHNR, CDR2 FQNEAQ (reference sequence). CDR3 residues: CASSLSAAPEGNEQFF.

The gene calls are TRBV11-2 and TRBJ2-2; there is no DNA to check the TCRdb D call of TRBD2. The CDR3 has 15 amino acids. CDR1 and CDR2 from the germline V gene are SGHAT and FQNNGV. The CDR3 protein is CASSLMELASGELFF.

The V call is TRBV28, the J call TRBJ1-5; TCRdb calls TRBD1, which cannot be checked without DNA. CDR1 and CDR2 (germline): MDHEN, SYDVKM. This CDR3 region has 15 residues. CDR3 amino acids: CASSLSAGIGWPQHF. Complete variable domain (other parts from reference TRBV28 and TRBJ1-5): DVKVTQSSRYLVKRTGEKVFLECVQDMDHENMFWYRQDPGLGLRLIYFSYDVKMKEKGDIPEGYSVSREKKERFSLILESASTNQTSMYLCASSLSAGIGWPQHFGDGTRLSIL.

The chain combines TRBV20-1 with TRBJ2-1. CDR3 size: 13 residues. From germline, CDR1 is DFQATT and CDR2 SNEGSKA (reference sequence). The CDR3 loop is CSASWRSGYEQFF.

V is TRBV24-1 and J is TRBJ2-1; TCRdb returns TRBD1, unconfirmable since there is no DNA. The CDR3 covers 14 residues. CDR1 is KGHDR, CDR2 SFDVKD, per germline. The CDR3 is CATSARGSWNEQFF.

J is TRBJ1-5 and V is TRBV12-3 or TRBV12-4; checking the TCRdb D call of TRBD1 is not possible without DNA. CDR3 size: 15 residues. CDR3 region: CASSLGTRGGQPQHF.

The chain links TRBV7-9 to TRBJ2-7; TCRdb's D call, TRBD1, is unchecked because there is no DNA. This CDR3 has 13 amino acids. Germline assignment: CDR1 SEHNR and CDR2 FQNEAQ (reference sequence). This CDR3 reads CASGAQGSYEQYF.

This sequence joins TRBV20-1 and TRBJ2-7; TCRdb gives TRBD2 as the D gene, but with no DNA this cannot be confirmed. Per the germline V gene, CDR1 is DFQATT and CDR2 is SNEGSKA (reference sequence). This CDR3 is built from 14 residues. The CDR3 protein is CSARDRSGYYEQYF.

The chain employs TRBV12-3 or TRBV12-4 and TRBJ1-1. The CDR3 loop spans 14 amino acids. CDR3 in amino acids: CASSFFTAQEGAFF.

The chain carries TRBV11-1 and TRBJ2-7. This CDR3 is 13 amino acids long. Germline lookup yields CDR1 SGHAT and CDR2 FQDESV (reference sequence). This chain's CDR3 is CASSFGSLYEQYF.

The rearrangement links TRBV11-2 to TRBJ1-2; TCRdb's D call, TRBD1, is unchecked because there is no DNA. Germline V gene sequence: CDR1 SGHAT, CDR2 FQNNGV. The CDR3 extends over 18 amino acids. The CDR3 here is CASSLSGDRGLPNYGYTF.

The chain has TRBV21-1 and TRBJ2-2; as DNA is missing, the TRBD2 call by TCRdb cannot be tested. TRBV21-1 is flagged as a pseudogene. The CDR3 is 17 amino acids. The CDR3 protein is CASSKGKLAGSAGELFF.

The chain uses TRBV5-6 and TRBJ2-1; TCRdb returns TRBD1, unconfirmable since there is no DNA. This CDR3 comprises 16 residues. The V gene's germline CDR1 is SGHDT and CDR2 YYEEEE. The CDR3: CASSRMGDSSYNEQFF.

The chain uses TRBV30 and TRBJ2-3. CDR3 length equals 12 residues. The germline CDR1 and CDR2 sequences are GTSNPN and SVGIG (reference sequence). CDR3 sequence reads: CAGWTGSDTQYF.

The chain carries TRBV11-2 and TRBJ2-3; TCRdb gives TRBD1 as the D gene, but with no DNA this cannot be confirmed. Germline assignment: CDR1 SGHAT and CDR2 FQNNGV. The CDR3 is made up of 14 amino acids. Here the CDR3 reads CASSSPRESDTQYF.

This rearrangement joins TRBV7-2 to TRBJ1-6. The CDR3 runs 15 residues. Germline V CDR1 and CDR2: SGHTA, FQGNSA. The CDR3 region is CASSLDSPYNSPLHF.

The chain combines TRBV5-1 with TRBJ1-1; the TCRdb call, TRBD1, lacks DNA for checking. Germline V lookup: CDR1 SGHRS, CDR2 YFSETQ. This CDR3 comprises 17 residues. CDR3 protein: CASSLGAQGPAGTEAFF. Full variable domain (missing parts from reference TRBV5-1 and TRBJ1-1): KAGVTQTPRYLIKTRGQQVTLSCSPISGHRSVSWYQQTPGQGLQFLFEYFSETQRNKGNFPGRFSGRQFSNSRSEMNVSTLELGDSALYLCASSLGAQGPAGTEAFFGQGTRLTVV.

The genes are TRBV20-1 and TRBJ2-7; TCRdb indicates TRBD2, and absent DNA this call remains unverified. This CDR3 comprises 15 residues. Germline V CDR1 and CDR2: DFQATT, SNEGSKA (reference sequence). The CDR3 loop is CSAREKEDWEYEQYF.

The rearrangement links TRBV29-1 to TRBJ2-3; TCRdb outputs TRBD2, but without DNA this stays unchecked. This CDR3 spans 16 amino acids. Germline V CDR1 and CDR2: SQVTM, ANQGSEA. The CDR3 spells CSVPDGAGAPADTQYF.

V usage is TRBV25-1 and J usage is TRBJ2-5; the TCRdb D gene call, TRBD1, has no DNA to confirm it. The CDR3 consists of 16 residues. The germline CDR1 and CDR2 sequences are MGHDK and SYGVNS. The CDR3 reads CASMVAPGQGVETQYF.

The chain links TRBV30 to TRBJ2-3; lacking DNA, the TRBD1 call made by TCRdb goes unchecked. The germline gives CDR1 GTSNPN, CDR2 SVGIG (reference sequence). The CDR3 has 15 residues. The CDR3 sequence is CASGTGTGVTDTQYF.

The V call is TRBV27, the J call TRBJ2-2; there is no DNA to check the TCRdb D call of TRBD1. CDR3 length equals 15 residues. The V gene's germline CDR1 is MNHEY and CDR2 SMNVEV (reference sequence). The CDR3 loop is CASSLYGGRSGELFF.

The rearrangement links TRBV18 to TRBJ1-1. The CDR3 runs to 13 residues. Germline V CDR1 and CDR2: KGHSH, LQKENI. The CDR3 reads CASSPKEQAEAFF.

The chain recombines TRBV29-1 with TRBJ2-2; TCRdb selects TRBD1, and the lack of DNA leaves this call unchecked. Germline CDR1 and CDR2: SQVTM and ANQGSEA. CDR3 length: 13 amino acids. CDR3 in amino acids: CSVVKGSGGELFF.

CDR3 in amino acids: CASSLSAGGEQFF. V is TRBV7-9 and J is TRBJ2-1. Germline V gene sequence: CDR1 SEHNR, CDR2 FQNEAQ (reference sequence). The CDR3 extends over 13 amino acids.